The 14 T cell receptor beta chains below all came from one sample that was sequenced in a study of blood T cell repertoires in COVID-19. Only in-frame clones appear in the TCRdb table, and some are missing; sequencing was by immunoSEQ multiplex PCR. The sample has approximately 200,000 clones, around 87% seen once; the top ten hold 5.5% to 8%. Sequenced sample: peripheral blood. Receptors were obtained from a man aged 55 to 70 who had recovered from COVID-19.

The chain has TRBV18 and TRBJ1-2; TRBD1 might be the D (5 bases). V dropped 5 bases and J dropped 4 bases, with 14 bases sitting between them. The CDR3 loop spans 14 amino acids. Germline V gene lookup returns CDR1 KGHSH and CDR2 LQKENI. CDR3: CASSTPQGSYGYTF. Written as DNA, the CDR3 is TGTGCCAGCTCAACCCCCCAGGGTTCCTATGGCTACACCTTC.

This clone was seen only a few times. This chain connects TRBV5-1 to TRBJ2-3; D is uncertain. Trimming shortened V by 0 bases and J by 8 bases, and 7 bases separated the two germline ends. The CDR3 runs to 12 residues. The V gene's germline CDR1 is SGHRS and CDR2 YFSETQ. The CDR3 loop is CASSLDSLTQYF. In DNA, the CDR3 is TGCGCCAGCAGCTTGGACTCACTTACGCAGTATTTT.

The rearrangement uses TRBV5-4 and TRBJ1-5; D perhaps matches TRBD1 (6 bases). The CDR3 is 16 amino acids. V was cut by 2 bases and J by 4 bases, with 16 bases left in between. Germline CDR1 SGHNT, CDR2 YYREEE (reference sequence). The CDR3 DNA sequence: TGTGCCAGCAGCTTTCGTAACAGGGCGGGTAATCAGCCCCAGCATTTT. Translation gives CASSFRNRAGNQPQHF.

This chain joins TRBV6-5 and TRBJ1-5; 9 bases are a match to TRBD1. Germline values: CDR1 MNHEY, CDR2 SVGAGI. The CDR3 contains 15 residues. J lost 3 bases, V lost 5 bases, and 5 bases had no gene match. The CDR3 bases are TGTGCCAGCAGTCGGACAGGGGATGACAATCAGCCCCAGCATTTT. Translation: CASSRTGDDNQPQHF.

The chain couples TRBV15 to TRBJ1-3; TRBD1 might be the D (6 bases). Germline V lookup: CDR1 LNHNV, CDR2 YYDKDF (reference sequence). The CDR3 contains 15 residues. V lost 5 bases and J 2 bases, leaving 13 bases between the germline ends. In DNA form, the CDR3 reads TGTGCCACCAGCGTCGAAGGGGGTCCTGGAAACACCATATATTTT. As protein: CATSVEGGPGNTIYF.

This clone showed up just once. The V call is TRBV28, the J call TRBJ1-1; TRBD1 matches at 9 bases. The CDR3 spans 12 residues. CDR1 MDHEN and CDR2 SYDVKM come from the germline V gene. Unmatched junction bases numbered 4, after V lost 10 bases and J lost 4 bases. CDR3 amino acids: CATGTGLTEAFF. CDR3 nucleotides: TGTGCCACCGGGACAGGGCTCACTGAAGCTTTCTTT.

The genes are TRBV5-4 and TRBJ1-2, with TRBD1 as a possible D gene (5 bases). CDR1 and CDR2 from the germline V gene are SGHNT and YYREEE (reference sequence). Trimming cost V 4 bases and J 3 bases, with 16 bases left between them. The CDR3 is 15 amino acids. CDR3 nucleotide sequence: TGTGCCAGCAGCCCCCAGACGGGGGGTCACTATGGCTACACCTTC. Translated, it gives CASSPQTGGHYGYTF.

The CDR3 is CASSLDGLNPTYNEQFF. DNA of the CDR3: TGTGCCAGCAGCCTAGACGGTCTAAATCCCACCTACAATGAGCAGTTCTTC. The rearrangement links TRBV7-2 to TRBJ2-1; D is undetermined. The V and J ends lost 5 bases and 2 bases respectively, with 19 bases between them. The CDR3 length is 17 residues. CDR1 and CDR2 (germline): SGHTA, FQGNSA.

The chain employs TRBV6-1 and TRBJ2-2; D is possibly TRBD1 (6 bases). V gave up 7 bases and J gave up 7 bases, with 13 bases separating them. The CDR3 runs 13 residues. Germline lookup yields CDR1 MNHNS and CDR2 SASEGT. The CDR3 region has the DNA TGTGCCAGCAAAGGGGGAACAGGCGGGGAGCTGTTTTTT. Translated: CASKGGTGGELFF.

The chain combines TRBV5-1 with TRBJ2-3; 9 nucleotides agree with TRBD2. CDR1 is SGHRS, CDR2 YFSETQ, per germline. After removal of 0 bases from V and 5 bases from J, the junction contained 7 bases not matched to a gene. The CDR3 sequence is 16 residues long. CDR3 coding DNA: TGCGCCAGCAGCTTGGGTCTGCGGGGGGGCGTAGATACGCAGTATTTT. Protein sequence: CASSLGLRGGVDTQYF.

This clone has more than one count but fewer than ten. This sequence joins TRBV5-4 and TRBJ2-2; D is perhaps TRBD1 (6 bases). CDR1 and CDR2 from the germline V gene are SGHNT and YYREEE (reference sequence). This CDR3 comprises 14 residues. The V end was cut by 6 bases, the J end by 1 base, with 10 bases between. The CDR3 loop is CASKGDMNTGELFF. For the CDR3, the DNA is TGTGCCAGCAAAGGGGACATGAACACCGGGGAGCTGTTTTTT.

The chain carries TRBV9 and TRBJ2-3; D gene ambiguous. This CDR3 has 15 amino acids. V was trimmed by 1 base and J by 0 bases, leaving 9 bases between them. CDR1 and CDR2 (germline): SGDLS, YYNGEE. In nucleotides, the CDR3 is TGTGCCAGCAGCGTACTAGGAACTAGCACAGATACGCAGTATTTT. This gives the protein CASSVLGTSTDTQYF.

The CDR3: CSGGAQLAGNEQFF. Here the CDR3 DNA reads TGCAGCGGGGGGGCCCAACTAGCGGGCAATGAGCAGTTCTTC. The rearrangement uses TRBV29-1 and TRBJ2-1, with 9 bases aligning to TRBD2. Germline trimming cut 7 bases from V and 6 bases from J; bases unmatched to any gene: 10. This CDR3 contains 14 residues. The V gene's germline CDR1 is SQVTM and CDR2 ANQGSEA.

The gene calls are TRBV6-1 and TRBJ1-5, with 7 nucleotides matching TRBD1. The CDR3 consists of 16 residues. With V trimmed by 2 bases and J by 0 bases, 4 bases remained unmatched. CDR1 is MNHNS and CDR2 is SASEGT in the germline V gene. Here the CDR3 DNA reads TGTGCCAGCAGTGAAACGGGACAGCTTAGCAATCAGCCCCAGCATTTT. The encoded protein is CASSETGQLSNQPQHF.